This T cell receptor (beta chain) was observed in a study of blood T cells in healthy people across ages. Study-level information: There was about one barcoded beta molecule captured by template switching per two T cells.

Findings and caveats of the study: The unsorted PBMCs prevented any conclusive comparison of naive versus antigen-experienced cells. Considered underestimates were the diversity estimates obtained from one million T cells.

Using a J-beta primer mix together with a sample-barcoded 5' primer, a second PCR was run for roughly 6 to 11 cycles. A template-switch adaptor that had 12 random nucleotides put a tag on each cDNA molecule. TCRdb itself ran the 5' RACE reads through MiXCR, one entry per CDR3 protein. The sample includes about 1 million distinct CDR3 sequences, 45% of them seen just once. Details on this clonotype: Its antigen is not known.

The germline CDR1 and CDR2 sequences are MNHEY and SVGEGT. The CDR3 spans 16 residues. Sequenced: blood. The sequence derives from a woman aged 55-70 years in good health. The chain carries TRBV6-2 or TRBV6-3 and TRBJ2-4; 11 nucleotides agree with TRBD2. The J call is uncertain, as TRBJ2-7 better fits the DNA end. The CDR3 DNA reads as TGTGCCAGCAGTGAGAGACTAGCGGGGACCCTTTACGAGCAGTACTTC. It is translated as CASSERLAGTLYEQYF.